Following are 16 T cell receptor beta chains from one sample sequenced in a study of cytomegalovirus exposure and HLA in healthy donors. Amplification used 60 Vbeta primers and 13 Jbeta primers. The protocol was immunoSEQ multiplex PCR, while the TCRdb copy is restricted to in-frame clones and leaves out a portion. The sample lists about 130,000 clones, approximately 80% occurring once. Sequencing was performed on PBMCs. All receptors derive from a male donor in good health and CMV-seropositive.

J is TRBJ2-1 and V is TRBV27; TRBD1 agrees at 7 bases. V shed 5 bases, J shed 4 bases, and the junction held 8 bases outside the gene matches. This CDR3 comprises 15 residues. The germline V gene encodes CDR1 MNHEY and CDR2 SMNVEV (reference sequence). CDR3 DNA: TGTGCCAGCAGTATTACAGGGGTTTTGTACAATGAGCAGTTCTTC. As protein: CASSITGVLYNEQFF.

J is TRBJ2-2 and V is TRBV10-1; TRBD1 is a possible D gene (5 bases). Germline V gives CDR1 WNHNN, CDR2 SYGVQD (reference sequence). The CDR3 consists of 16 residues. Trimming removed 2 bases at V and 7 bases at J, with 17 bases between. CDR3 DNA sequence: TGCGCCAGCAGTGAGCCGGACACAGCTGACGTCGGGGAGCTGTTTTTT. Protein product: CASSEPDTADVGELFF.

This clone was seen once. CDR3 in DNA: TGTGCCAGCAGCCTAAGGACGGGGGAGCAGTACTTC. This gives the protein CASSLRTGEQYF. The V and J genes are TRBV7-8 and TRBJ2-7; perhaps TRBD2 as D (5 bases). CDR1 and CDR2 (germline): SGHVS, FQNEAQ. This CDR3 spans 12 amino acids. V was clipped by 5 bases and J by 7 bases, with 12 bases between them.

The CDR3 region has the DNA TGTGCCAGCAGTTTATCCCCCCGGGGACAGCCCCAGCATTTT. Residues: CASSLSPRGQPQHF. The rearrangement links TRBV28 to TRBJ1-5, with D unclear. Trimming took 1 base from V and 7 from J, leaving 11 bases between them. The CDR3 loop spans 14 amino acids. In germline, CDR1 is MDHEN, CDR2 SYDVKM. The entire variable domain, with the rest obtained from reference TRBV28 and TRBJ1-5, is as follows: DVKVTQSSRYLVKRTGEKVFLECVQDMDHENMFWYRQDPGLGLRLIYFSYDVKMKEKGDIPEGYSVSREKKERFSLILESASTNQTSMYLCASSLSPRGQPQHFGDGTRLSIL.

In regard to this clone: This CDR3 is also generated by other DNA sequences in the sample. The V and J genes are TRBV19 and TRBJ2-7; possible D gene TRBD1, 6 bases. The CDR3 runs to 13 residues. Germline V gene lookup returns CDR1 LNHDA and CDR2 SQIVND (reference sequence). V dropped 9 bases and J dropped 3 bases, with 15 bases sitting between them. The CDR3 DNA reads as TGTGCCAGCAGCCGGGACATCCTCTACGAGCAGTACTTC. As protein: CASSRDILYEQYF.

The chain combines TRBV5-4 with TRBJ2-4, with 7 positions matching TRBD1. The junction had 2 bases not matched to a gene; V was cut back by 2 bases and J by 12 bases. Germline V gene data show CDR1 as SGHNT and CDR2 as YYREEE (reference sequence). This CDR3 spans 11 amino acids. CDR3 bases: TGTGCCAGCAGCTTTGGGGACAGTCAGTACTTC. It yields the protein CASSFGDSQYF.

This chain connects TRBV10-2 to TRBJ1-6; 7 nucleotides match TRBD1. V lost 8 bases and J lost 0; bases outside the gene matches: 7. The CDR3 consists of 16 residues. Germline V lookup: CDR1 WSHSY, CDR2 SAAADI. The CDR3: CASSLDRSSYNSPLHF. The CDR3 nucleotides are TGCGCCAGCTCCCTGGACAGGTCCTCCTATAATTCACCCCTCCACTTT.

The table lists this clone with a count of one. The V gene is TRBV2, the J gene TRBJ2-2, with 7 bases identical to TRBD1. This CDR3 spans 15 amino acids. Per the germline V gene, CDR1 is SNHLY and CDR2 is FYNNEI. With 3 bases clipped from V and 4 bases from J, the junction kept 5 bases outside the gene matches. CDR3: CASSDKGAGTGELFF. In DNA, the CDR3 is TGTGCCAGCAGTGATAAGGGGGCCGGCACCGGGGAGCTGTTTTTT.

The chain uses TRBV29-1 and TRBJ2-1, with no clear D. Germline lookup yields CDR1 SQVTM and CDR2 ANQGSEA. The CDR3 extends over 13 amino acids. The ends were cut back, 5 bases at V and 5 bases at J, with 13 bases in the middle. CDR3 DNA sequence: TGCAGCGTTTGGCCTGGCCAGGACAATGAGCAGTTCTTC. Protein: CSVWPGQDNEQFF.

The chain recombines TRBV28 with TRBJ1-6; the match to TRBD1 covers 8 bases. There are 13 residues in the CDR3. Looked up from germline, CDR1 is MDHEN and CDR2 is SYDVKM. The junction had 2 bases not matched to a gene; V was cut back by 6 bases and J by 7 bases. CDR3 coding DNA: TGTGCCAGCAGGGGGACAGGCAATTCACCCCTCCACTTT. Encoded protein: CASRGTGNSPLHF. Variable domain in full (rest from reference TRBV28 and TRBJ1-6): DVKVTQSSRYLVKRTGEKVFLECVQDMDHENMFWYRQDPGLGLRLIYFSYDVKMKEKGDIPEGYSVSREKKERFSLILESASTNQTSMYLCASRGTGNSPLHFGNGTRLTVT.

This clone was observed a single time. J is TRBJ2-2 and V is TRBV18, with TRBD1 identical over 10 bases. Germline V CDR1 and CDR2: KGHSH, LQKENI. V was clipped by 4 bases and J by 5 bases; unmatched bases: 10. The CDR3 runs 17 residues. The CDR3 protein is CASSRLDRGFGTGELFF. In DNA form, the CDR3 reads TGTGCCAGCTCACGATTGGACAGGGGGTTCGGAACCGGGGAGCTGTTTTTT.

The sample holds a few counts of this clone. The genes are TRBV7-2 and TRBJ2-5; the match to TRBD1 covers 9 bases. The CDR3 spans 15 residues. V gave up 3 bases and J gave up 5 bases; unmatched junction bases: 7. Germline V lookup: CDR1 SGHTA, CDR2 FQGNSA. As DNA, the CDR3 is TGTGCCAGCAGCTTCGACAGGGGGGAATTCGAGACCCAGTACTTC. The encoded protein is CASSFDRGEFETQYF.

This clone was counted between two and nine times. The chain links TRBV23-1 to TRBJ2-7, with 7 bases aligning to TRBD1. TRBV23-1 is classed as an ORF, of uncertain function. The CDR3 is 15 residues long. The J segment lost 6 bases and the V segment lost 3 bases, leaving 11 bases of the junction unmatched. The CDR3, as DNA: TGCGCCAGCAGTCACTTTGACCCACAGGGGTCCGAGCAGTACTTC. This encodes CASSHFDPQGSEQYF.

The CDR3 coding sequence is TGTGCCAGCAGCTTGGTGACTCTCGGGTCGGCAGATACGCAGTATTTT. Protein product: CASSLVTLGSADTQYF. V usage is TRBV5-6 and J usage is TRBJ2-3; D call uncertain. Germline CDR1 is SGHDT and CDR2 is YYEEEE. V lost 0 bases to trimming and J lost 4 bases, with 15 bases between them. This CDR3 comprises 16 residues.

The gene calls are TRBV5-1 and TRBJ2-2; TRBD2 is a possible D gene (5 bases). The CDR3 covers 14 residues. Between the trimmed V and J ends, which lost 8 bases and 2 bases, there was a span of 13 bases. Germline V lookup: CDR1 SGHRS, CDR2 YFSETQ. The CDR3 loop is CASAPGSNTGELFF. CDR3 DNA sequence: TGCGCCAGTGCTCCGGGATCTAACACCGGGGAGCTGTTTTTT.

The V call is TRBV5-1, the J call TRBJ2-5; D perhaps matches TRBD2 (6 bases). The DNA end lines up better with TRBJ2-7; the J call may be wrong. The CDR3 is 14 residues long. CDR1 SGHRS and CDR2 YFSETQ come from the germline V gene. CDR3 loop: CASSLAGEGYEQYF. CDR3 bases: TGCGCCAGCAGCTTGGCGGGAGAGGGGTACGAGCAGTACTTC.